This T cell receptor beta chain is from a study of CD8 T cells in Susac syndrome. Germline V gene sequence: CDR1 MNHEY, CDR2 SMNVEV (reference sequence). The V gene lost 6 bases and the J gene lost 5 bases, with 29 bases spanning the gap. The CDR3 is made up of 18 amino acids. Sequencing of TCR beta was carried out in blood CD8+ and CD4+ T cells. Reverse transcription of 0.5 to 1 ug RNA was carried out with random hexamers. The amplification used immunoSEQ multiplex PCR on TCR beta CDR3; it spanned 54 Vbeta and 13 Jbeta. MiXCR was run by TCRdb on the immunoSEQ multiplex PCR reads, yielding one entry per CDR3 protein. The sample shows just over 80,000 distinct CDR3 sequences, around 94% of them seen only once.

The sample was CD8+ T cells from PBMCs. The receptor's source is a human donor in good health. The genes are TRBV27 and TRBJ2-7, with D tentatively TRBD1 or TRBD2 (5 bases each). DNA for the CDR3: TGTGCCAGCAGCCTCTTGGGATGGCAAGGGACGTCCCCCCACGAGCAGTACTTC. Its protein product is CASSLLGWQGTSPHEQYF.